This is a list of T cell receptor beta chains from one sample in a study of blood T cell repertoires in COVID-19. Sequencing was performed with immunoSEQ multiplex PCR; in TCRdb, only in-frame clones are kept and a portion is missing. The sample has 100,000 to 130,000 clones; around 81% are singletons. The sequenced sample was peripheral blood. These receptors were taken from a woman between 70 and 85 years old with acute or convalescent COVID-19. Each CDR3 is given with its conserved first and last residue. Size values are once, few and many counts, or a class for expanded clones, and some rows have none.

size,J,V,CDR3
NA,TRBJ1-2,TRBV3-1/TRBV3-2,CASSQGQGSGGYTF
NA,TRBJ2-7,TRBV30,CAWSDISGRGNEQYF
NA,TRBJ1-1,TRBV4-3,CASSQVYRGGTEAFF
NA,TRBJ1-6,TRBV7-2,CASSLEVRNSPLHF
NA,TRBJ2-5,TRBV4-2,CASSPEPKETQYF
NA,TRBJ2-1,TRBV7-2,CASSPQGPSGGAGQFF
NA,TRBJ2-3,TRBV4-2,CASSPDGGDTQYF
NA,TRBJ1-3,TRBV4-1,CASSQLGNTIYF
NA,TRBJ1-4,TRBV5-1,CASSLGQGAEKLFF
NA,TRBJ1-1,TRBV19,CASSIDGRNTEAFF
NA,TRBJ2-7,TRBV5-1,CASSLGTSGLTYEQYF
NA,TRBJ1-5,TRBV28,CASSLAGSNQPQHF
NA,TRBJ1-6,TRBV25-1,CASSERKGWNSPLHF
NA,TRBJ2-5,TRBV30,CACSTGSLMYQETQYF
NA,TRBJ1-1,TRBV7-6,CASSSSLGAEAFF
NA,TRBJ2-5,TRBV9,CASSVGTSGKQETQYF
few,TRBJ1-4,TRBV18,CASSPGGMNEKLFF
NA,TRBJ2-1,TRBV19,CASSINPSGGGGEQFF
NA,TRBJ1-4,TRBV5-1,CASSFQGADEKLFF
NA,TRBJ2-1,TRBV29-1,CSGTRSSYNEQFF
NA,TRBJ2-1,TRBV11-2,CASTAGLHGNEQFF
few,TRBJ2-3,TRBV5-4,CASSLLDLAGGAESTDTQYF
NA,TRBJ2-5,TRBV9,CASSVGIKRGGPGTQYF
few,TRBJ1-1,TRBV10-3,CAISDTLSGGVNTEAFF
NA,TRBJ1-5,TRBV23-1,CASSVRSNQPQHF
NA,TRBJ2-3,TRBV3-1/TRBV3-2,CASSQEGGAQYF
NA,TRBJ1-3,TRBV6-5,CASSYSIDSGNTIYF